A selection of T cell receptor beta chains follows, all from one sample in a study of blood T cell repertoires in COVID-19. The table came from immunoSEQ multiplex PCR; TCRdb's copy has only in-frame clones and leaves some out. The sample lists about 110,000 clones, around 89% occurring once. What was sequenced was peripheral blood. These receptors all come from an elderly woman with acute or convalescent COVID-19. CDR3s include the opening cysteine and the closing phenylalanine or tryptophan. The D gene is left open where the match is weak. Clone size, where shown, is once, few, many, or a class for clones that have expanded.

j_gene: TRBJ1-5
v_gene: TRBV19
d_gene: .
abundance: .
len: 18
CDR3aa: CASSIDLGAKVWNQPQHF
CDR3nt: TGTGCCAGTAGTATAGATTTAGGGGCCAAAGTCTGGAATCAGCCCCAGCATTTT

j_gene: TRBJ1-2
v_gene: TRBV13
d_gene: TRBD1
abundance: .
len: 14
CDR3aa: CASSWGQDNYGYTF
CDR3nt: TGTGCCAGCAGCTGGGGACAGGACAACTATGGCTACACCTTC

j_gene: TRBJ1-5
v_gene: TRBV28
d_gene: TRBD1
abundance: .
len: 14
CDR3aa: CASSPGTVDQPQHF
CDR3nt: TGTGCCAGCAGTCCGGGGACAGTAGATCAGCCCCAGCATTTT

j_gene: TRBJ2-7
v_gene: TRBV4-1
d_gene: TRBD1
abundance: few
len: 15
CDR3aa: CASSTRDRGPYEQYF
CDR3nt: TGCGCCAGCAGCACCCGGGACAGGGGTCCCTACGAGCAGTACTTC

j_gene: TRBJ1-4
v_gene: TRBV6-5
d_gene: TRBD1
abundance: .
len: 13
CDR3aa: CASMVRGREKLFF
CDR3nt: TGTGCCAGCATGGTCAGGGGGCGAGAAAAACTGTTTTTT

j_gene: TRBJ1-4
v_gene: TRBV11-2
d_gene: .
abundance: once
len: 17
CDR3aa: CASSLGSFRGKGEKLFF
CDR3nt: TGTGCCAGCAGCTTAGGGTCCTTCAGGGGTAAGGGTGAAAAACTGTTTTTT

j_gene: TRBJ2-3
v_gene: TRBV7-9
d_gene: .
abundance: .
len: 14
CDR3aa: CASSSQILTDTQYF
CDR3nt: TGTGCCAGCAGCTCACAAATTCTCACAGATACGCAGTATTTT

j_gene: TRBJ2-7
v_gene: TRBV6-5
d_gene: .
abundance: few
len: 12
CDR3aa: CASSSLTDEQYF
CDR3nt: TGTGCCAGCAGCTCCCTTACGGACGAGCAGTACTTC

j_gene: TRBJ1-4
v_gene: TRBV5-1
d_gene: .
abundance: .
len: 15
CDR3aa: CASSPLGRGNEKLFF
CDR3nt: TGCGCCAGCAGCCCCCTGGGCAGGGGAAATGAAAAACTGTTTTTT

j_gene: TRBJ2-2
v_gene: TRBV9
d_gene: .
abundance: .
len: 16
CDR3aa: CASSARARGGTGELFF
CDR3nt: TGTGCCAGCAGCGCACGCGCCAGGGGTGGTACCGGGGAGCTGTTTTTT

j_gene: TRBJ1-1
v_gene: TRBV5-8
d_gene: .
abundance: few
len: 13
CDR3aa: CASGGQLNTEAFF
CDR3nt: TGTGCCAGCGGGGGACAACTGAACACTGAAGCTTTCTTT

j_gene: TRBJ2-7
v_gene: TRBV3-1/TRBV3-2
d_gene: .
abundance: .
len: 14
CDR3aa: CASSQGAVSYEQYF
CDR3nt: TGTGCCAGCAGCCAAGGTGCGGTCTCCTACGAGCAGTACTTC

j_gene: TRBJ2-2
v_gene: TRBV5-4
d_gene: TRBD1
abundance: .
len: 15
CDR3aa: CASSSGQGYTGELFF
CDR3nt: TGTGCCAGCAGCTCTGGACAGGGCTACACCGGGGAGCTGTTTTTT

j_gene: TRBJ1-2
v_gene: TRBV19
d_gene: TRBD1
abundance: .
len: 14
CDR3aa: CASTYTTGGAGYTF
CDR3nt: TGTGCCAGCACCTACACTACAGGGGGCGCCGGCTACACCTTC

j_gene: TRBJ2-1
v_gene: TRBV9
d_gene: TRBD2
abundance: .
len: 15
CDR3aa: CASSVLAGAYNEQFF
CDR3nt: TGTGCCAGCAGCGTACTCGCGGGGGCCTACAATGAGCAGTTCTTC

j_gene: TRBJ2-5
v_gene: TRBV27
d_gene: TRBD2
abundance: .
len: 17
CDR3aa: CASSLTSGLSRGETQYF
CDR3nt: TGTGCCAGCAGTTTGACTAGCGGGCTTAGCAGGGGAGAGACCCAGTACTTC

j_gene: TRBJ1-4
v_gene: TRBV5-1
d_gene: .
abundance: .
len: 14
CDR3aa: CASRAGRHNEKLFF
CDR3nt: TGCGCCAGCAGGGCGGGCCGACATAATGAAAAACTGTTTTTT

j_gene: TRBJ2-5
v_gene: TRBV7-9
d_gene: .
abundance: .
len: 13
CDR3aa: CASSSTLGGTQYF
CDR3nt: TGTGCCAGCAGCTCGACACTAGGGGGGACCCAGTACTTC

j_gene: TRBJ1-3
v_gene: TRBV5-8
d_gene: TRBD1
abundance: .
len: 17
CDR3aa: CASSLYRTGRSGNTIYF
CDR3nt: TGTGCCAGCAGCTTGTATAGGACAGGCCGCTCTGGAAACACCATATATTTT

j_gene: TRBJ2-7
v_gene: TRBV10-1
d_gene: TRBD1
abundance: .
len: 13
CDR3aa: CASSAWTGHEQYF
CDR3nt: TGCGCCAGCAGTGCGTGGACAGGGCACGAGCAGTACTTC

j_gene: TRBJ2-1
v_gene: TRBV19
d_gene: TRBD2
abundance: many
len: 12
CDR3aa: CATTGGRNEQFF
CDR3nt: TGTGCCACGACCGGGGGGAGAAATGAGCAGTTCTTC

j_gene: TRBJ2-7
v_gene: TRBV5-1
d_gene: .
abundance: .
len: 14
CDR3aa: CASSLITYGYEQYF
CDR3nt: TGCGCCAGCAGCTTGATTACGTACGGCTACGAGCAGTACTTC

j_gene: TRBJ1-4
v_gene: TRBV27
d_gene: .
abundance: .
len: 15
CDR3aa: CASSQGTIPNEKLFF
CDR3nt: TGTGCCAGCAGTCAAGGGACAATTCCTAATGAAAAACTGTTTTTT

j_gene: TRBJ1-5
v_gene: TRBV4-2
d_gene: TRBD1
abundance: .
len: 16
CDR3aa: CASSQVRTGANQPQHF
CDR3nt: TGTGCCAGCAGCCAAGTGAGGACAGGGGCTAATCAGCCCCAGCATTTT

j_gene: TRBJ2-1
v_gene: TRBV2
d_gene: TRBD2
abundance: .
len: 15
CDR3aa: CASGRERGTYNEQFF
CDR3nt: TGTGCCAGCGGAAGAGAGCGGGGCACCTACAATGAGCAGTTCTTC

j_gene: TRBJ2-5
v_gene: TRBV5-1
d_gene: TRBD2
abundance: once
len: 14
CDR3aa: CASSTSGHQETQYF
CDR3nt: TGCGCCAGCAGCACTAGCGGCCATCAAGAGACCCAGTACTTC

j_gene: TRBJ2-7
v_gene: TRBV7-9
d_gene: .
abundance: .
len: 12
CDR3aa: CASSLLGAEQYF
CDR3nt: TGTGCCAGCAGCTTATTAGGGGCCGAGCAGTACTTC

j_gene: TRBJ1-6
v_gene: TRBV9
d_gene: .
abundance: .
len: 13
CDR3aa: CASSVVGSSPLHF
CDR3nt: TGTGCCAGCAGCGTAGTCGGGAGTTCACCCCTCCACTTT

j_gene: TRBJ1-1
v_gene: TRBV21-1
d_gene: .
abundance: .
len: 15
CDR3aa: CASSKGVTGGTEAFF
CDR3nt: TGTGCCAGCAGCAAAGGGGTGACTGGTGGAACTGAAGCTTTCTTT

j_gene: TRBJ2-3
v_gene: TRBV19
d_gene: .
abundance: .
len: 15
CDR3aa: CASSMAAVSTDTQYF
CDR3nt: TGTGCCAGTAGTATGGCAGCGGTTAGCACAGATACGCAGTATTTT

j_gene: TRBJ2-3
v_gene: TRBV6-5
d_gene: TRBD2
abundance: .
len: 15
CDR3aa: CASSSLAGGIDTQYF
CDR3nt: TGTGCCAGCAGTTCTCTAGCGGGGGGGATTGATACGCAGTATTTT

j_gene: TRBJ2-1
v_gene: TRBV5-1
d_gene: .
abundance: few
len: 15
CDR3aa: CASSLVAGMYNEQFF
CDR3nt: TGCGCCAGCAGCTTGGTTGCGGGGATGTACAATGAGCAGTTCTTC

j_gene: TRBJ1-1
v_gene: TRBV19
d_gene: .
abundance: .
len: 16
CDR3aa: CASSPGRGPMNTEAFF
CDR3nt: TGTGCCAGTAGTCCCGGGAGGGGTCCCATGAACACTGAAGCTTTCTTT

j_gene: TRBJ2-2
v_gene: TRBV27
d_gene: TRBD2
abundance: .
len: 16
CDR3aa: CASRPSGTTYTGELFF
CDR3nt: TGTGCCAGCAGACCCTCCGGGACTACCTACACCGGGGAGCTGTTTTTT

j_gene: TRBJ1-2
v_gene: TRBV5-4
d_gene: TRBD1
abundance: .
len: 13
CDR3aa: CASSPTGIYGYTF
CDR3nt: TGTGCCAGCAGTCCGACAGGGATCTATGGCTACACCTTC

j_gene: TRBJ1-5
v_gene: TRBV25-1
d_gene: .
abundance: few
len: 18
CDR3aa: CASSGHPTAFYSNQPQHF
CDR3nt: TGTGCCAGTTCCGGACACCCCACAGCTTTTTATAGCAATCAGCCCCAGCATTTT

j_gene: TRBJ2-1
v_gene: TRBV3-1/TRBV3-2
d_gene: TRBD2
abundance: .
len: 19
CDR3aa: CASSQDLAGGLSSYNEQFF
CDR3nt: TGTGCCAGCAGCCAAGATCTAGCGGGGGGGCTGAGCTCCTACAATGAGCAGTTCTTC

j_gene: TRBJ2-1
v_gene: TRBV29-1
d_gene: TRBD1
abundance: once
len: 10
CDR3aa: CSVGQAAQFF
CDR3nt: TGCAGCGTGGGACAGGCGGCCCAGTTCTTC

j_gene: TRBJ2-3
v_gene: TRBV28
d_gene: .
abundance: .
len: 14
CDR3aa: CASSLSLITDTQYF
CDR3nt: TGTGCCAGCAGTTTGAGTCTTATCACAGATACGCAGTATTTT

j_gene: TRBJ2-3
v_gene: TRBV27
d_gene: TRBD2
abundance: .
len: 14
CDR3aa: CASGGLASADTQYF
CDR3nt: TGTGCCAGCGGGGGACTAGCCTCTGCAGATACGCAGTATTTT

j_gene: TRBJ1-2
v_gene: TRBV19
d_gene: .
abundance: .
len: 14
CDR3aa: CASSIDSGDYGYTF
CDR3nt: TGTGCCAGTAGTATAGACAGCGGGGACTATGGCTACACCTTC

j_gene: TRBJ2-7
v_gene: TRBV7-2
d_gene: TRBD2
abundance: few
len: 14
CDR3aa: CASSSLAGGYEQYF
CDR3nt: TGTGCCAGCAGCTCCCTAGCGGGGGGCTACGAGCAGTACTTC

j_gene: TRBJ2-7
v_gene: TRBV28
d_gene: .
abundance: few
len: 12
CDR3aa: CASSLRSYEQYF
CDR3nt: TGTGCCAGCAGTTTAAGGAGCTACGAGCAGTACTTC

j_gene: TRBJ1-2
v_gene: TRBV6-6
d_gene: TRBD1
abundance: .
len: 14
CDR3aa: CASSYSEGGAGYTF
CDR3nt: TGTGCCAGCAGTTACTCGGAAGGGGGCGCCGGCTACACCTTC

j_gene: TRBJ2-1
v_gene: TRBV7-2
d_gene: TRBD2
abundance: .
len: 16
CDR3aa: CASSLGPSGVGIEQFF
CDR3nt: TGTGCCAGCAGCTTAGGGCCTAGCGGGGTGGGTATTGAGCAGTTCTTC

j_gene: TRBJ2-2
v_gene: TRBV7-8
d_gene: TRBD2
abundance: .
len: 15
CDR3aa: CASSPGGTSGGELFF
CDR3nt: TGTGCCAGCAGCCCAGGGGGGACTAGCGGTGGGGAGCTGTTTTTT

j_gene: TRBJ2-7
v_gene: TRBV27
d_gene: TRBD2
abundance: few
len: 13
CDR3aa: CASSFSGGYEQYF
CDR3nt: TGTGCCAGCAGCTTTAGCGGGGGCTACGAGCAGTACTTC

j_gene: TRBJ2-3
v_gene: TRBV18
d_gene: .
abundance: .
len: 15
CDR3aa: CASSPDSSHTDTQYF
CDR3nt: TGTGCCAGCTCACCCGACAGCTCTCACACAGATACGCAGTATTTT

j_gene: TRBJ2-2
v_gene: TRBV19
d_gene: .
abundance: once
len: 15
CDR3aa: CASSIEGSGIGELFF
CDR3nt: TGTGCCAGTAGTATAGAGGGCTCCGGAATCGGGGAGCTGTTTTTT

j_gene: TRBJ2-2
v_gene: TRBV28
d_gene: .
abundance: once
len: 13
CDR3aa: CASSSLNTGELFF
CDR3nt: TGTGCCAGCAGTTCACTGAACACCGGGGAGCTGTTTTTT

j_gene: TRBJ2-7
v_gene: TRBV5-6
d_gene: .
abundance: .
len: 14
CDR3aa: CASSLERSSYEQYF
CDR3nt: TGTGCCAGCAGCTTGGAAAGGAGCTCCTACGAGCAGTACTTC

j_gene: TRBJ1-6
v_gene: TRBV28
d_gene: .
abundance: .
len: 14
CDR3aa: CASTPGVVSSPLHF
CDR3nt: TGTGCCAGCACCCCCGGGGTTGTTAGTTCACCCCTCCACTTT

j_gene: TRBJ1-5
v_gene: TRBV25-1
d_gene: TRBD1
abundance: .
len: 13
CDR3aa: CASSGQGGQPQHF
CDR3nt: TGTGCCAGCAGTGGACAGGGTGGACAGCCCCAGCATTTT

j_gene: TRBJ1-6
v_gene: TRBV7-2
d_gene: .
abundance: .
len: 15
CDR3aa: CASSLAGVGNSPLHF
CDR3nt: TGTGCCAGCAGCTTAGCCGGGGTCGGCAATTCACCCCTCCACTTT

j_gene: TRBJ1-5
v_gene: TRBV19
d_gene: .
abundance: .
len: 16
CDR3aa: CASSTPPGGINQPQHF
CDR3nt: TGTGCCAGTAGTACCCCCCCGGGGGGAATCAATCAGCCCCAGCATTTT

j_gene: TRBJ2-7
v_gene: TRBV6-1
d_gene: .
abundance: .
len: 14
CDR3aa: CASSEDGILYEQYF
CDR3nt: TGTGCCAGCAGTGAAGACGGGATCTTGTACGAGCAGTACTTC

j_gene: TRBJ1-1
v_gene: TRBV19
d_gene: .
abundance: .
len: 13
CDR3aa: CASSIIGTPAPLF
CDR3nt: TGTGCCAGTAGTATAATAGGGACACCCGCGCCCTTATTT

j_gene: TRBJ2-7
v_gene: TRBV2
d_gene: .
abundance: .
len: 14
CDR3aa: CASRLYRDPYEQYF
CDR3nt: TGTGCCAGCAGGCTGTACAGGGACCCCTACGAGCAGTACTTC